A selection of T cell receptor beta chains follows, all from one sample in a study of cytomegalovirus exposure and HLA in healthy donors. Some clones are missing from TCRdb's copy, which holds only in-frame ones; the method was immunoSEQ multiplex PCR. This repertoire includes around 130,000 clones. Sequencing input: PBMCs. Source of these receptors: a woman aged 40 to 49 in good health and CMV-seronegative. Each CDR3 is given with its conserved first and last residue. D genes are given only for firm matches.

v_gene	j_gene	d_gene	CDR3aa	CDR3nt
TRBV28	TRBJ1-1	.	CASWGWERARTEAFF	TGTGCCAGTTGGGGATGGGAGAGGGCGCGAACTGAAGCTTTCTTT
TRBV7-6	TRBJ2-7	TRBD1	CASSLDRSSYEQYF	TGTGCCAGCAGCTTGGACAGGAGCTCCTACGAGCAGTACTTC
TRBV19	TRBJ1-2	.	CASSSHGVPNYGYTF	TGTGCCAGTAGTTCCCACGGGGTCCCTAACTATGGCTACACCTTC
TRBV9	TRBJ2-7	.	CASSVTGVSYEQYF	TGTGCCAGCAGCGTGACAGGCGTTTCCTACGAGCAGTACTTC
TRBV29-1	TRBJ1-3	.	CSVGTGTLSGNTIYF	TGCAGCGTTGGGACCGGGACACTGAGTGGAAACACCATATATTTT
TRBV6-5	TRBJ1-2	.	CASRNTANYGYTF	TGTGCCAGCAGAAACACAGCTAACTATGGCTACACCTTC
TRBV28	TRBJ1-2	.	CASSSPSTGNYGYTF	TGTGCCAGCAGTTCCCCCTCAACAGGGAACTATGGCTACACCTTC
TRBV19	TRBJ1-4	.	CASSIPQVDEKLFF	TGTGCCAGTAGTATACCACAGGTTGATGAAAAACTGTTTTTT
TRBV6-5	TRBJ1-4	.	CASSSRDSRGKLFF	TGTGCCAGCAGCAGCAGGGATTCCCGAGGAAAACTGTTTTTT
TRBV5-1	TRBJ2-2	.	CASSLGDTGSTGELFF	TGCGCCAGCAGCTTGGGCGACACAGGGTCCACCGGGGAGCTGTTTTTT
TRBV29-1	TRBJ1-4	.	CSVVRVTATNEKLFF	TGCAGCGTTGTGCGGGTCACAGCAACTAATGAAAAACTGTTTTTT
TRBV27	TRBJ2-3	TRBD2	CASSLAGVTDTQYF	TGTGCCAGCAGTTTAGCGGGGGTGACAGATACGCAGTATTTT
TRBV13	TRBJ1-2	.	CASTWTGKSNGYTF	TGTGCCAGCACCTGGACGGGAAAAAGTAATGGCTACACCTTC
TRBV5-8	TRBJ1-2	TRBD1	CASSLVPGQISGYTF	TGTGCCAGCAGCTTGGTCCCGGGACAGATAAGCGGCTACACCTTC
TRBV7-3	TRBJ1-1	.	CASSSWGQGNTEAFF	TGTGCCAGCAGCTCCTGGGGACAAGGGAACACTGAAGCTTTCTTT
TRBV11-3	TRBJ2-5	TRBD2	CASSLGSSGGALETQYF	TGTGCCAGCAGCCTCGGCTCAAGCGGGGGGGCTCTGGAGACCCAGTACTTC
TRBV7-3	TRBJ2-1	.	CASSLSGVNNEQFF	TGTGCCAGCAGCCTATCGGGAGTAAACAATGAGCAGTTCTTC
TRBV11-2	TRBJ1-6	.	CASSLGTAYSPLHF	TGTGCCAGCAGCTTAGGGACTGCCTATTCACCCCTCCACTTT
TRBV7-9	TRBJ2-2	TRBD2	CASLPPSGGNTGELFF	TGTGCCAGCTTACCCCCTAGCGGGGGGAACACCGGGGAGCTGTTTTTT
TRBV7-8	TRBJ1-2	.	CASSSDRGVNYGYTF	TGTGCCAGCAGCTCGGATCGGGGAGTCAACTATGGCTACACCTTC
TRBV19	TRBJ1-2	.	CASRTRQALHGGYTF	TGTGCCAGTAGAACTAGACAGGCCCTTCATGGTGGCTACACCTTC
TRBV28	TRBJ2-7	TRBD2	CASSRTSGGYEQYF	TGTGCCAGCTCTCGGACTAGCGGGGGGTACGAGCAGTACTTC
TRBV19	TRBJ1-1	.	CASSTPAGPGTEAFF	TGTGCCAGTAGTACCCCCGCGGGGCCAGGCACTGAAGCTTTCTTT
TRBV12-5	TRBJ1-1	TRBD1	CASGPGTGWDTEAFF	TGTGCTAGTGGTCCGGGGACAGGGTGGGACACTGAAGCTTTCTTT
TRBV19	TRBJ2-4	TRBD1	CASSTGQANIQYF	TGTGCCAGTAGTACTGGACAGGCAAACATTCAGTACTTC
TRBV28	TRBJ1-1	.	CASSPRPGQAFF	TGTGCCAGCAGTCCAAGGCCAGGGCAAGCTTTCTTT
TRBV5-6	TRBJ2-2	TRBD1	CASSLAWAGGNTGELFF	TGTGCCAGCAGCTTGGCCTGGGCAGGGGGTAATACCGGGGAGCTGTTTTTT
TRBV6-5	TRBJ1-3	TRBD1	CASSYGQGESGNTIYF	TGTGCCAGCAGTTACGGACAGGGGGAGTCTGGAAACACCATATATTTT
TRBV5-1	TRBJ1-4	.	CASSLGGGGDEKLFF	TGCGCCAGCAGCTTGGGAGGTGGCGGGGATGAAAAACTGTTTTTT
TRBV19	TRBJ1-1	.	CASSIPTENTEAFF	TGTGCCAGTAGTATCCCTACTGAGAACACTGAAGCTTTCTTT
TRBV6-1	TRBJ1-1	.	CASSEALGQWGTEAFF	TGTGCCAGCAGTGAAGCATTAGGACAGTGGGGCACTGAAGCTTTCTTT
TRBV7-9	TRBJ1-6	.	CASSPPSGIWVSPLHF	TGTGCCAGCAGTCCTCCGTCCGGGATCTGGGTTTCACCCCTCCACTTT
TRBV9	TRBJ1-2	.	CASSALGPFTNYGYTF	TGTGCCAGCAGCGCCCTGGGGCCGTTTACTAACTATGGCTACACCTTC
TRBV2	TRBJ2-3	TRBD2	CASSRTSTGTQYF	TGTGCCAGCAGTCGGACTAGCACAGGTACGCAGTATTTT
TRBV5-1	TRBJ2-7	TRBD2	CASTPERGGLYEQYF	TGCGCCAGCACTCCCGAGCGGGGGGGCCTCTACGAGCAGTACTTC
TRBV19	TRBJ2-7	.	CASSKGDSYEQYF	TGTGCCAGTAGTAAGGGGGATTCCTACGAGCAGTACTTC
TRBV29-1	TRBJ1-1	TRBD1	CSVESTGWTEAFF	TGCAGCGTTGAGTCGACAGGGTGGACTGAAGCTTTCTTT
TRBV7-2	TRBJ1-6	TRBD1	CASSSAQGPPNSPLHF	TGTGCCAGCAGCTCAGCACAGGGGCCCCCAAATTCACCCCTCCACTTT